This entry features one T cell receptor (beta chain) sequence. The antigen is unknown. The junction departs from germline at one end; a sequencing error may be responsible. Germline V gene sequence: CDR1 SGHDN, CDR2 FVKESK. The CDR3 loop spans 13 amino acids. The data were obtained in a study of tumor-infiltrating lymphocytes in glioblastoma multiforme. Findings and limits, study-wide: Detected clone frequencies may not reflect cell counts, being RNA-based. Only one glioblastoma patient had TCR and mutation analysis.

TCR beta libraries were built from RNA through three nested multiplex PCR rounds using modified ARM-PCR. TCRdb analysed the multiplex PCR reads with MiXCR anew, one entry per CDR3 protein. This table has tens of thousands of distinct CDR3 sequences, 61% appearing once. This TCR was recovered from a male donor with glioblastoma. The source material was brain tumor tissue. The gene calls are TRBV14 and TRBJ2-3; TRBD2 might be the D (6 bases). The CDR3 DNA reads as TGTGCCAGCAGCCAATCGCCGGGAGATATGCAGTATTTT. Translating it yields CASSQSPGDMQYF. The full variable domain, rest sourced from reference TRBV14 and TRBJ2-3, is EAGVTQFPSHSVIEKGQTVTLRCDPISGHDNLYWYRRVMGKEIKFLLHFVKESKQDESGMPNNRFLAERTGGTYSTLKVQPAELEDSGVYFCASSQSPGDMQYFGPGTRLTVL.